The rows below give T cell receptor beta chains drawn from one sample of a study of spatial heterogeneity in lung cancer. One entry per CDR3 protein, called by TCRdb with MiXCR from the 5' RACE reads. This sample has roughly 25,000 distinct CDR3 sequences, with approximately 7.2% found just once. This specimen consisted of PBMCs, obtained at surgery. The source is a male donor with early-stage non-small cell lung cancer. The CDR3 runs from the conserved cysteine through the conserved F or W. A D gene is named only where the DNA matches it firmly. Not all rows give a size; the values are once, few, many and, for expanded clones, a class.

>few|TRBJ2-1|TRBV5-1|TRBD1
CASYPDRGAYNEQFF
TGCGCCAGCTACCCGGACAGGGGGGCCTACAATGAGCAGTTCTTC
>-|TRBJ2-1|TRBV6-6|-
CASSPPRQVYSYNEQFF
TGTGCCAGCAGTCCCCCCAGACAGGTATACTCCTACAATGAGCAGTTCTTC
>few|TRBJ2-4|TRBV11-2|-
CASSSAGVAKNIQYF
TGTGCCAGCAGCTCCGCCGGGGTAGCCAAAAACATTCAGTACTTC
>-|TRBJ1-5|TRBV13|-
CASSLGLTNQPQHF
TGTGCCAGCAGCTTAGGGCTGACAAATCAGCCCCAGCATTTT
>few|TRBJ2-2|TRBV6-5|TRBD1
CASSSPGQGRAGELFF
TGTGCCAGCAGTTCACCCGGACAGGGCCGCGCCGGGGAGCTGTTTTTT
>many|TRBJ1-6|TRBV7-8|-
CASSPILDYNSPLHF
TGTGCCAGCAGCCCCATACTTGATTATAATTCACCCCTCCACTTT
>many|TRBJ1-2|TRBV20-1|-
CSARVRTDYYGYTF
TGCAGTGCTAGAGTACGGACTGATTACTATGGCTACACCTTC
>few|TRBJ2-4|TRBV5-1|TRBD1
CASRPGQGLAKNIQYF
TGCGCCAGCAGACCAGGACAGGGGTTAGCCAAAAACATTCAGTACTTC
>-|TRBJ2-5|TRBV10-3|-
CAINRNRQETQYF
TGTGCCATCAATCGGAATCGGCAAGAGACCCAGTACTTC
>-|TRBJ2-1|TRBV5-6|-
CASSLERGEIYNEQFF
TGTGCCAGCAGCTTGGAAAGGGGGGAGATTTACAATGAGCAGTTCTTC
>many|TRBJ2-2|TRBV5-1|TRBD2
CASSLSGSKTGELFF
TGCGCCAGCAGCTTGAGCGGGAGTAAAACCGGGGAGCTGTTTTTT
>many|TRBJ2-3|TRBV10-2|TRBD2
CASTRGLAVSTDTQYF
TGCGCCAGCACCCGCGGACTAGCGGTATCCACAGATACGCAGTATTTT
>many|TRBJ1-1|TRBV5-1|-
CASSLAQTNTEAFF
TGCGCCAGCAGCTTGGCACAGACGAACACTGAAGCTTTCTTT
>many|TRBJ1-4|TRBV20-1|-
CSAAGQTEVEKLFF
TGCAGTGCTGCGGGCCAAACCGAGGTGGAAAAACTGTTTTTT
>medium-sized|TRBJ2-2|TRBV11-2|TRBD1
CASSSGQGDTGELFF
TGTGCCAGCAGCTCCGGACAGGGGGACACCGGGGAGCTGTTTTTT
>many|TRBJ1-5|TRBV7-2|TRBD1
CASSWTGQPQHF
TGTGCCAGCAGCTGGACAGGACAGCCCCAGCATTTT
>medium-sized|TRBJ2-2|TRBV20-1|TRBD1
CSARDHSRGLTGELFF
TGCAGTGCTAGAGATCATTCAAGGGGGCTAACCGGGGAGCTGTTTTTT
>few|TRBJ1-2|TRBV7-9|TRBD1
CASSFRGQMINYGYTF
TGTGCCAGCAGCTTTCGGGGACAGATGATTAACTATGGCTACACCTTC
>many|TRBJ1-2|TRBV15|-
CATSSGPLGGYTF
TGTGCCACCAGCAGTGGACCCTTAGGTGGCTACACCTTC
>-|TRBJ1-2|TRBV20-1|-
CSARPFGHSNYGYTF
TGCAGTGCTAGACCCTTCGGACACTCTAACTATGGCTACACCTTC
>many|TRBJ1-3|TRBV5-6|TRBD1
CASSYPTGAPNTIYF
TGTGCCAGCAGCTACCCGACAGGGGCTCCGAACACCATATATTTT
>-|TRBJ2-5|TRBV11-2|-
CASSPGDNQETQYF
TGTGCCAGCAGCCCGGGAGATAACCAAGAGACCCAGTACTTC
>many|TRBJ2-1|TRBV2|TRBD2
CASRVWTSGSGNEQFF
TGTGCCAGCAGGGTTTGGACTAGCGGGAGCGGTAATGAGCAGTTCTTC
>many|TRBJ1-1|TRBV7-2|-
CASSKTDLALEAFF
TGTGCCAGCAGCAAGACAGATCTTGCCCTGGAAGCTTTCTTT
>many|TRBJ2-7|TRBV12-3/TRBV12-4|-
CASSLSTAYEQYF
TGTGCCAGCAGTTTATCGACGGCCTACGAGCAGTACTTC